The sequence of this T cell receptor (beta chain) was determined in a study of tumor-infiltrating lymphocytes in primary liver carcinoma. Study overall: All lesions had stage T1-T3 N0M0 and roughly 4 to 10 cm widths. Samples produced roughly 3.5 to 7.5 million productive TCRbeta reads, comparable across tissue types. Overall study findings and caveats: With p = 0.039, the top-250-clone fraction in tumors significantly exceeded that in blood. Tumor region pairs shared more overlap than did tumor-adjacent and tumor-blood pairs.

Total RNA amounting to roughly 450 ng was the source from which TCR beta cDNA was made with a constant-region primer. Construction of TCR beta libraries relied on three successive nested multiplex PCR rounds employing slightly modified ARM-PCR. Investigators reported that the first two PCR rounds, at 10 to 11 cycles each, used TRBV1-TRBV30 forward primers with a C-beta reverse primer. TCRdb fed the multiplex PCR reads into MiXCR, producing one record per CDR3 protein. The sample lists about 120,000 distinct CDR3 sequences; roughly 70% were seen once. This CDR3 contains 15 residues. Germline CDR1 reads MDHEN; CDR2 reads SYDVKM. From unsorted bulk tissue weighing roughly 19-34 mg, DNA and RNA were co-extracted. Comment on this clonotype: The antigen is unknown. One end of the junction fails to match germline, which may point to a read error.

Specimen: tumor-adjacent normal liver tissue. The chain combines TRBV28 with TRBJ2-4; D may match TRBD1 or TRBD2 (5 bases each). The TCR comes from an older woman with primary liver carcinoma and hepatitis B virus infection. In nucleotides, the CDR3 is TGTGCCAGCAGTTCCCACGGGACCGCCAAAAACATTCGGTACTTC. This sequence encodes CASSSHGTAKNIRYF.